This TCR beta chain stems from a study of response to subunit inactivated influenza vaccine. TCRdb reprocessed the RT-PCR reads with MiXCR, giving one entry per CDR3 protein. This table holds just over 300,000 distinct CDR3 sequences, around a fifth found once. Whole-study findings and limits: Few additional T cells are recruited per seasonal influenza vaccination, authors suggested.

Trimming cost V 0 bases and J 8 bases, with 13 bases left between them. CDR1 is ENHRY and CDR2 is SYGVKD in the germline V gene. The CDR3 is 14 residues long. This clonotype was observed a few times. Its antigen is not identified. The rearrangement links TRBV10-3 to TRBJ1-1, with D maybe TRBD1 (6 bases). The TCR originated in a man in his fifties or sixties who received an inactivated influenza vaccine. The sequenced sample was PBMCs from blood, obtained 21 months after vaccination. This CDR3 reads CAISESSGGREAFF. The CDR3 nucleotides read TGTGCCATCAGTGAGTCGTCCGGGGGGCGAGAAGCTTTCTTT.